This section outlines one TCR beta chain sequence together with its context. The authors' processing: How many nucleated cells were present was estimated from reference gene primer amplification. TCRdb's copy holds only in-frame clones and misses some; the assay was immunoSEQ multiplex PCR. V and J calls and clone size follow that table, whereas D and trimming were derived from the DNA. Altogether 150,000 to 250,000 clones are present, around 94% being singletons, with the ten largest covering 0.6% to 0.9%. This entry belongs to a study of blood T cell repertoires in COVID-19. For the study at large: The analysed material was cDNA or gDNA that came from T cells, B-cell-depleted T cells, or PBMCs.

Seattle-derived patients entered the study during active infection and were followed longitudinally. From germline, CDR1 is MNHEY and CDR2 SMNVEV (reference sequence). CDR3 length: 14 residues. With 6 bases removed from V and 7 bases from J, the gap between germline ends came to 16 bases. The sequence was obtained from a man aged 30 to 39 with COVID-19, enrolled during active disease. The V call is TRBV27, the J call TRBJ1-5; a possible D gene is TRBD1 (5 bases). Material: peripheral blood. The CDR3: CASSQTEIHQPQHF. The CDR3, as DNA: TGTGCCAGCAGCCAGACAGAGATCCACCAGCCCCAGCATTTT.